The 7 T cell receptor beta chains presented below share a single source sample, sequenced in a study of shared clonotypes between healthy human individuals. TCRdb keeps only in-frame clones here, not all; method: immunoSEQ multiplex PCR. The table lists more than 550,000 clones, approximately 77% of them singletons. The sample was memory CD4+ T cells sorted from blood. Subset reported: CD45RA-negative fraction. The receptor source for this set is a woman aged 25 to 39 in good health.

CDR3 DNA sequence: TGTGCCAGCAGCCCGGGGACTAGCGGGACTGAGCAGTACTTC. Its translation: CASSPGTSGTEQYF. The chain recombines TRBV7-9 with TRBJ2-7, with 13 bases identical to TRBD2. Germline CDR1 and CDR2: SEHNR and FQNEAQ (reference sequence). The CDR3 runs 14 residues. The trim removed 5 bases at V and 7 bases at J, leaving 5 bases unmatched.

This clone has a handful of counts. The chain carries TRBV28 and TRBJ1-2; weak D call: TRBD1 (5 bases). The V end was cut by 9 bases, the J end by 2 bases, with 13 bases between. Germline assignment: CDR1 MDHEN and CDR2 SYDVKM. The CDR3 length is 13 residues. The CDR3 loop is CASRRDANYGYTF. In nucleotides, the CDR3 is TGTGCCAGTAGGAGGGACGCCAACTATGGCTACACCTTC.

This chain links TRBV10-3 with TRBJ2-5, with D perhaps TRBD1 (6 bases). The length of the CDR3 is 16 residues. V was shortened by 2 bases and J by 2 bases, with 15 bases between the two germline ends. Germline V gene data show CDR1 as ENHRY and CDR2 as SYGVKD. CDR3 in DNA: TGTGCCATCAGTGAGACCTCCCCAGGGGTACAAGAGACCCAGTACTTC. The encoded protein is CAISETSPGVQETQYF.

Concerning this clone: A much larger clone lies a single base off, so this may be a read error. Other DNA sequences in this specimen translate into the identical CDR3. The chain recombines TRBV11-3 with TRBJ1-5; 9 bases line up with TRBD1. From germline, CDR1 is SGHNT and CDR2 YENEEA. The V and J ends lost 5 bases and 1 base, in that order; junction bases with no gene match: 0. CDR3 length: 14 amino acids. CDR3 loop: CASSDRGSNQPQHF. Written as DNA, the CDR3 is TGTGCCAGCAGCGACAGGGGGAGCAATCAGCCCCAGCATTTT.

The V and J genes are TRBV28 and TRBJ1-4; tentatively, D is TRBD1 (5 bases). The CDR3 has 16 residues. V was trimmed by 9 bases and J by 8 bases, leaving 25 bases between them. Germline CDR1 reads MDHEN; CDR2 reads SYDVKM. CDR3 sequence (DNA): TGTGCCAGTCGGGGGGAGGGAAACCCAAGTGTGGAAAAACTGTTTTTT. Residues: CASRGEGNPSVEKLFF. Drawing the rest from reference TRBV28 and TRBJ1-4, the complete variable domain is DVKVTQSSRYLVKRTGEKVFLECVQDMDHENMFWYRQDPGLGLRLIYFSYDVKMKEKGDIPEGYSVSREKKERFSLILESASTNQTSMYLCASRGEGNPSVEKLFFGSGTQLSVL.

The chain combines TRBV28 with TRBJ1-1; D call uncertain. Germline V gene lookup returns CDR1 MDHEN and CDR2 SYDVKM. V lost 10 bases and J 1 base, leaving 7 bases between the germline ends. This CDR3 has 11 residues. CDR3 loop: CAIAKNTEAFF. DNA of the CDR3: TGTGCCATCGCGAAGAACACTGAAGCTTTCTTT.

The CDR3 DNA sequence: TGCGCCAGCAGCCGATTAACGACTAGTGCAGATACGCAGTATTTT. Residues: CASSRLTTSADTQYF. The genes are TRBV5-1 and TRBJ2-3, with D possibly TRBD2 on 6 matching bases. The CDR3 runs 15 residues. The V gene lost 4 bases and the J gene lost 4 bases, with 16 bases spanning the gap. The germline V gene has CDR1 SGHRS and CDR2 YFSETQ.